These 5 T cell receptor beta chains share one sample of origin, sequenced in a study of T cell changes during pregnancy in multiple sclerosis. Profiled with immunoSEQ multiplex PCR; TCRdb holds only in-frame clones, not every one. The sample consists of about 42,000 clones, 84% of them appearing once. The specimen was CD4+ T cells from peripheral blood mononuclear cells, collected before pregnancy. These receptors were taken from a female donor with multiple sclerosis, enrolled in a pregnancy study.

The CDR3 loop is CASSLGVRVGAYNEQFF. In DNA form, the CDR3 reads TGTGCCAGCAGCTTAGGAGTCCGGGTGGGAGCCTACAATGAGCAGTTCTTC. The V gene is TRBV7-8, the J gene TRBJ2-1; a weak D match, TRBD2 (5 bases). The V and J ends lost 1 base and 2 bases respectively, with 15 bases between them. Germline V CDR1 and CDR2: SGHVS, FQNEAQ. The CDR3 length is 17 residues.

V gene TRBV19 combines with J gene TRBJ1-5; perhaps TRBD1 as D (5 bases). The ends were cut back, 7 bases at V and 0 bases at J, with 13 bases in the middle. Per the germline V gene, CDR1 is LNHDA and CDR2 is SQIVND (reference sequence). CDR3 length: 15 residues. Here the CDR3 DNA reads TGTGCCAGTACCCCAACCGGGGGTAGCAATCAGCCCCAGCATTTT. Amino acids: CASTPTGGSNQPQHF.

This clone was observed a handful of times. This rearrangement joins TRBV7-9 to TRBJ1-1; D call uncertain. V lost 0 bases and J lost 4, with 9 bases in between. The CDR3 loop spans 14 amino acids. Per the germline V gene, CDR1 is SEHNR and CDR2 is FQNEAQ (reference sequence). CDR3 coding DNA: TGTGCCAGCAGCTTAGCCGCCGGGGTCACTGAAGCTTTCTTT. Its protein product is CASSLAAGVTEAFF.

A single count supports this clone. V gene TRBV5-8 combines with J gene TRBJ1-3, with TRBD1 as a possible D gene (6 bases). The CDR3 length is 16 residues. Trimming pared 3 bases from V and 0 bases from J, leaving 13 bases between. In germline, CDR1 is SGHTS, CDR2 YDEGEE. The CDR3 loop reads CASSWTVLFSGNTIYF. In DNA form, the CDR3 reads TGTGCCAGCAGCTGGACAGTCCTTTTCTCTGGAAACACCATATATTTT.

V and J are TRBV6-5 and TRBJ1-6; TRBD1 is a possible D gene (6 bases). V lost 11 bases, J lost 9 bases, and 20 bases lay in between. From germline, CDR1 is MNHEY and CDR2 SVGAGI. The CDR3 has 14 residues. CDR3 in DNA: TGTGCCTGCCGCCGCGAGGACAGCCTTTCACCCCTCCACTTT. Amino acid sequence: CACRREDSLSPLHF.